One sample yielded the 14 T cell receptor beta chains listed below, sequenced in a study of blood T cell repertoires in COVID-19. This table comes from immunoSEQ multiplex PCR, and its TCRdb copy is limited to in-frame clones, with some not included. There are approximately 90,000 clones in the sample; approximately 83% occur only once, and around 4% lies in the top ten. Sequenced input: peripheral blood. The receptors were gathered from a man between 60 and 70 years old with acute or convalescent COVID-19.

This chain connects TRBV5-1 to TRBJ1-2; maybe TRBD1 (6 bases). The V and J ends lost 0 bases and 6 bases respectively, with 15 bases between them. Germline CDR1 SGHRS, CDR2 YFSETQ. The CDR3 runs to 15 residues. This CDR3 reads CASSLDGSGVHGYTF. In DNA, the CDR3 is TGCGCCAGCAGCTTGGATGGGTCAGGGGTACATGGCTACACCTTC.

The table lists this clone with a count of one. The chain carries TRBV6-2 or TRBV6-3 and TRBJ2-3; D may be TRBD2 (6 bases). Trimming shortened V by 2 bases and J by 1 base, and 13 bases separated the two germline ends. The germline gives CDR1 MNHEY, CDR2 SVGEGT. The CDR3 contains 16 residues. CDR3 amino acids: CASSYGPGEGTDTQYF. As DNA, the CDR3 is TGTGCCAGCAGTTACGGGCCGGGGGAAGGCACAGATACGCAGTATTTT.

V usage is TRBV5-8 and J usage is TRBJ1-5, with a possible D match to TRBD1 (5 bases). Trimming cost V 4 bases and J 5 bases, with 10 bases left between them. Germline V gives CDR1 SGHTS, CDR2 YDEGEE. This CDR3 contains 13 residues. In DNA, the CDR3 is TGTGCCAGCAGCCAGGGCGCCGATCAGCCCCAGCATTTT. It codes for CASSQGADQPQHF.

This chain's CDR3 is CASSPTGIGYTF. CDR3 DNA: TGTGCCAGCAGCCCGACAGGGATTGGCTACACCTTC. This chain uses TRBV6-5 with TRBJ1-2; 7 bases agree with TRBD1. The CDR3 totals 12 residues. Trimming at V came to 6 bases and at J to 7 bases, leaving 5 bases not matched to a gene. Germline V gene data show CDR1 as MNHEY and CDR2 as SVGAGI.

This clone appeared a single time. The chain couples TRBV10-3 to TRBJ2-7, with 12 bases aligning to TRBD2. CDR3 length equals 14 residues. V lost 10 bases and J lost 0; bases outside the gene matches: 4. CDR1 and CDR2 from the germline V gene are ENHRY and SYGVKD. In DNA form, the CDR3 reads TGTGCCACCGCGACTAGCGGGAGCTCCTACGAGCAGTACTTC. Residues: CATATSGSSYEQYF.

The J gene is TRBJ2-2, the V gene TRBV9, with TRBD2 matching over 11 bases. V dropped 4 bases and J dropped 6; count of bases not matched to a gene: 5. The CDR3 totals 15 residues. In germline, CDR1 is SGDLS, CDR2 YYNGEE. CDR3 residues: CASSNSGGASGELFF. The CDR3 nucleotides read TGTGCCAGCAGCAATAGCGGGGGGGCCTCCGGGGAGCTGTTTTTT.

The CDR3 loop reads CASSQRGTEAFF. The CDR3 DNA reads as TGTGCCAGCAGCCAGCGAGGCACTGAAGCTTTCTTT. The chain recombines TRBV7-8 with TRBJ1-1; D not certain. Trimming took off 5 bases at V and 4 bases at J, with 8 bases between the two ends. This CDR3 region has 12 residues. The germline CDR1 and CDR2 sequences are SGHVS and FQNEAQ.

V and J are TRBV6-5 and TRBJ2-7; TRBD2 aligns across 8 bases. Germline trimming cut 0 bases from V and 5 bases from J; bases unmatched to any gene: 9. The length of the CDR3 is 16 residues. Germline-derived CDR1 and CDR2 are MNHEY and SVGAGI. The CDR3 region is CASSYSPGGGRHEQYF. The CDR3 bases are TGTGCCAGCAGTTACTCCCCTGGCGGGGGGCGGCACGAGCAGTACTTC.

The chain uses TRBV4-2 and TRBJ2-1, with 7 bases that match TRBD2. V dropped 0 bases and J dropped 6; count of bases not matched to a gene: 8. This CDR3 is built from 16 residues. Germline V lookup: CDR1 LGHNA, CDR2 YNFKEQ. The CDR3 DNA reads as TGTGCCAGCAGCCAAGACCCCAGCGGGATCGGCAATGAGCAGTTCTTC. Its translation: CASSQDPSGIGNEQFF.

The genes are TRBV5-1 and TRBJ2-1; 9 positions agree with TRBD2. After removal of 3 bases from V and 3 bases from J, the junction contained 7 bases not matched to a gene. This CDR3 region has 16 residues. Per the germline V gene, CDR1 is SGHRS and CDR2 is YFSETQ. The CDR3 protein is CASSSTTSGYYNEQFF. CDR3 bases: TGCGCCAGCAGCTCCACGACTAGCGGATACTACAATGAGCAGTTCTTC.

This chain uses TRBV2 with TRBJ2-7; 11 bases are shared with TRBD2. V lost 5 bases to trimming and J lost 0 bases; unmatched junction nucleotides: 9. Per the germline V gene, CDR1 is SNHLY and CDR2 is FYNNEI. The CDR3 length is 17 residues. The DNA for the CDR3 is TGTGCCAGCAGTCTACTCGTGACTAGCGGGAACTCCTACGAGCAGTACTTC. Protein sequence: CASSLLVTSGNSYEQYF.

The chain combines TRBV5-4 with TRBJ2-7; tentative D call: TRBD2 (5 bases). V lost 0 bases, J lost 0 bases, and 13 bases lay in between. This CDR3 comprises 16 residues. Germline V gives CDR1 SGHNT, CDR2 YYREEE (reference sequence). CDR3 in amino acids: CASSLAGGPSSYEQYF. CDR3 in DNA: TGTGCCAGCAGCTTGGCCGGAGGTCCCAGCTCCTACGAGCAGTACTTC.

This clone was counted a single time. The gene calls are TRBV5-1 and TRBJ2-7, with 7 bases matching TRBD2. The length of the CDR3 is 13 residues. The V gene end was trimmed by 3 bases and the J gene end by 2 bases; junction bases not matched to a gene: 2. Looked up from germline, CDR1 is SGHRS and CDR2 is YFSETQ. The CDR3 region has the DNA TGCGCCAGCAGCTCCGCGGGGGCCTACGAGCAGTACTTC. It is translated as CASSSAGAYEQYF.

Concerning this clone itself: A read error may account for a junction end that differs from germline. The chain is built from TRBV7-8 and TRBJ2-3, with 9 bases fitting TRBD2. This CDR3 comprises 15 residues. Germline assignment: CDR1 SGHVS and CDR2 FQNEAQ. The CDR3 DNA sequence: TGTGCCACCAGCCCCGCTAGCGGGGTGGGGAGTACGCAGTATTTT. Its protein is CATSPASGVGSTQYF. The entire variable domain, with the rest obtained from reference TRBV7-8 and TRBJ2-3, is as follows: GAGVSQSPRYKVAKRGQDVALRCDPISGHVSLFWYQQALGQGPEFLTYFQNEAQLDKSGLPSDRFFAERPEGSVSTLKIQRTQQEDSAVYLCATSPASGVGSTQYFGPGTRLTVL.